These 25 T cell receptor beta chains came from one sample sequenced in a study of spatial heterogeneity in lung cancer. TCRdb reanalysed the 5' RACE reads using MiXCR and keeps one entry per CDR3 protein. The data contain 45,000 to 55,000 distinct CDR3 sequences, less than 5.5% of them singletons. Time point denoted: sample taken at primary tumor resection. Whole RNA, isolated from tumor, nontumor lung or frozen PBMC, was sequenced without prior sorting. Source: PBMCs, taken at surgery. Receptor source: a male donor with early-stage non-small cell lung cancer.

This sequence joins TRBV5-1 and TRBJ2-7; TRBD1 or TRBD2 may be the D gene (5 bases each). V was shortened by 5 bases and J by 4 bases, with 16 bases between the two germline ends. CDR1 SGHRS and CDR2 YFSETQ come from the germline V gene. CDR3 length: 14 residues. The CDR3 is CASRPAGTGYEQYF. The CDR3 coding sequence is TGCGCCAGCAGACCCGCCGGGACCGGATACGAGCAGTACTTC.

The sample holds a few counts of this clonotype. The chain has TRBV14 and TRBJ2-1, with a tentative D call TRBD2 (6 bases). CDR3 length: 11 amino acids. Looked up from germline, CDR1 is SGHDN and CDR2 is FVKESK. V lost 4 bases and J 16 bases, leaving 14 bases between the germline ends. In DNA form, the CDR3 reads TGTGCCAGCAGCCCCGGGGACTTTTATTTCTTC. The encoded protein is CASSPGDFYFF.

This clonotype was recorded at least ten times. The chain couples TRBV29-1 to TRBJ2-5; TRBD1 matches at 9 bases. The germline V gene has CDR1 SQVTM and CDR2 ANQGSEA. V lost 4 bases and J lost 1; bases outside the gene matches: 4. This CDR3 is built from 14 residues. CDR3 residues: CSVARDRAQETQYF. CDR3 nucleotides: TGCAGCGTTGCTCGGGACAGGGCCCAAGAGACCCAGTACTTC.

At least ten counts were recorded for this clonotype. The V gene is TRBV12-3 or TRBV12-4, the J gene TRBJ2-5; D tentatively fits TRBD1 or TRBD2 (5 bases each). The CDR3 covers 14 residues. Trimming shortened V by 6 bases and J by 2 bases, and 13 bases separated the two germline ends. Written as DNA, the CDR3 is TGTGCCAGCAGCCCGGGACCGTCGCAAGAGACCCAGTACTTC. Its protein product is CASSPGPSQETQYF.

The genes are TRBV30 and TRBJ1-1; D not resolved. V was trimmed by 7 bases and J by 0 bases, leaving 18 bases between them. The CDR3 is made up of 15 amino acids. From germline, CDR1 is GTSNPN and CDR2 SVGIG (reference sequence). CDR3 sequence (DNA): TGTGCCTCAACTCCACAACCTAGTATGAACACTGAAGCTTTCTTT. This encodes CASTPQPSMNTEAFF. The variable domain in full, completed from reference TRBV30 and TRBJ1-1, reads SQTIHQWPATLVQPVGSPLSLECTVEGTSNPNLYWYRQAAGRGLQLLFYSVGIGQISSEVPQNLSASRPQDRQFILSSKKLLLSDSGFYLCASTPQPSMNTEAFFGQGTRLTVV.

This clonotype appeared many times. The V call is TRBV11-2, the J call TRBJ2-5, with 9 bases lining up with TRBD1. V trimming: 2 bases; J trimming: 4 bases; junction bases outside the gene matches: 8. The CDR3 runs 16 residues. Germline-derived CDR1 and CDR2 are SGHAT and FQNNGV. This CDR3 reads CASSLRTRDRAETQYF. The CDR3 region has the DNA TGTGCCAGCAGCTTACGCACCCGGGACAGGGCAGAGACCCAGTACTTC.

The rearrangement links TRBV3-1 to TRBJ1-6; the match to TRBD1 covers 8 bases. The length of the CDR3 is 14 residues. Germline values: CDR1 LGHDT, CDR2 YNNKEL (reference sequence). V lost 4 bases to trimming and J lost 15 bases; unmatched junction nucleotides: 11. For the CDR3, the DNA is TGTGCCAGCAGCCCACACGACCGGGACAGGCTCCTCCACTTT. The encoded protein is CASSPHDRDRLLHF.

This clonotype has at least ten counts. The J gene is TRBJ2-2, the V gene TRBV7-8; D remains unclear. Trimming left V 1 base short and J 0 bases short, with 6 bases between. In germline, CDR1 is SGHVS, CDR2 FQNEAQ. The CDR3 sequence is 15 residues long. For the CDR3, the DNA is TGTGCCAGCAGCTTAGGGACGTCGAACACCGGGGAGCTGTTTTTT. Its protein is CASSLGTSNTGELFF. Combining the CDR3 with reference TRBV7-8 and TRBJ2-2 gives the whole variable domain GAGVSQSPRYKVAKRGQDVALRCDPISGHVSLFWYQQALGQGPEFLTYFQNEAQLDKSGLPSDRFFAERPEGSVSTLKIQRTQQEDSAVYLCASSLGTSNTGELFFGEGSRLTVL.

The table lists this clonotype with many counts. The chain carries TRBV28 and TRBJ2-3, with no clear D. V lost 4 bases to trimming and J lost 0 bases, with 11 bases between them. The germline CDR1 and CDR2 sequences are MDHEN and SYDVKM. The CDR3 has 15 residues. The CDR3 region has the DNA TGTGCCAGCAGTTCCCTACTCGGGAGCACAGATACGCAGTATTTT. Protein sequence: CASSSLLGSTDTQYF. The whole variable domain, remainder taken from reference TRBV28 and TRBJ2-3, is DVKVTQSSRYLVKRTGEKVFLECVQDMDHENMFWYRQDPGLGLRLIYFSYDVKMKEKGDIPEGYSVSREKKERFSLILESASTNQTSMYLCASSSLLGSTDTQYFGPGTRLTVL.

The sample holds many counts of this clonotype. The rearrangement joins TRBV24-1 to TRBJ2-7; the match to TRBD2 covers 9 bases. The junction had 7 bases not matched to a gene; V was cut back by 2 bases and J by 6 bases. CDR1 is KGHDR and CDR2 is SFDVKD in the germline V gene. The CDR3 totals 15 residues. CDR3 sequence (DNA): TGTGCCACCAGTGATTCGCGGGAGGGCCATAGCGAGCAGTACTTC. This encodes CATSDSREGHSEQYF.

This clonotype showed up many times. V and J are TRBV5-1 and TRBJ2-7; D uncertain. Between the trimmed V and J ends, which lost 6 bases and 7 bases, there was a span of 20 bases. Germline V gene data show CDR1 as SGHRS and CDR2 as YFSETQ. This CDR3 has 14 amino acids. The CDR3 is CASTESSSPEEQYF. CDR3 bases: TGCGCCAGCACCGAGAGTAGCTCCCCTGAAGAGCAGTACTTC.

This clonotype has ten or more counts. The DNA of the CDR3 is TGTGCCAGCAGCTTAATTTCACAGGGGATCTACGAGCAGTACTTC. This gives the protein CASSLISQGIYEQYF. The chain joins TRBV7-8 to TRBJ2-7; 7 nucleotides match TRBD1. The germline gives CDR1 SGHVS, CDR2 FQNEAQ. This CDR3 has 15 residues. The trim removed 2 bases at V and 3 bases at J, leaving 7 bases unmatched.

This clonotype has a count of ten or more. The J gene is TRBJ1-3, the V gene TRBV6-5; no clear D. CDR1 and CDR2 (germline): MNHEY, SVGAGI. The CDR3 is 19 amino acids. Trimming left V 2 bases short and J 0 bases short, with 20 bases between. Here the CDR3 reads CASSYAVIGPYNSGNTIYF. The CDR3 coding sequence is TGTGCCAGCAGTTACGCCGTAATCGGCCCTTATAACTCTGGAAACACCATATATTTT.

This clonotype has ten or more counts. The rearrangement joins TRBV7-2 to TRBJ2-1; 7 positions agree with TRBD1. The germline gives CDR1 SGHTA, CDR2 FQGNSA. Trimming at V came to 3 bases and at J to 10 bases, leaving 18 bases not matched to a gene. This CDR3 contains 17 residues. The CDR3 sequence is CASSLDAGQARYGEQFF. CDR3 sequence (DNA): TGTGCCAGCAGCTTGGACGCCGGACAGGCACGATATGGAGAGCAGTTCTTC.

V gene TRBV10-2 combines with J gene TRBJ2-7; unclear D gene. The CDR3 extends over 11 amino acids. Deletions cut 5 bases from V and 4 bases from J, with 6 bases between. Per germline, CDR1 WSHSY and CDR2 SAAADI. The CDR3 DNA reads TGCGCCAGCAGTCGTCGGTACGAGCAGTACTTC. Translating gives CASSRRYEQYF.

This clonotype was observed at least ten times. The chain employs TRBV7-3 and TRBJ2-3; D possibly uses TRBD1 or TRBD2 (5 bases each). Germline V gene sequence: CDR1 SGHTA, CDR2 FQGTGA. The CDR3 spans 14 residues. The V gene lost 6 bases and the J gene lost 4 bases, with 14 bases spanning the gap. In DNA, the CDR3 is TGTGCCAGCAGTCCCGGGACCCCTGCAGATACGCAGTATTTT. The encoded protein is CASSPGTPADTQYF.

This clonotype occurred many times. The J gene is TRBJ2-7, the V gene TRBV29-1; D remains ambiguous. V shed 0 bases and J shed 2 bases, with 8 bases lying between them. In germline, CDR1 is SQVTM, CDR2 ANQGSEA. The CDR3 length is 13 residues. This chain's CDR3 is CSVEEGPTYEQYF. CDR3 bases: TGCAGCGTTGAAGAGGGCCCCACCTACGAGCAGTACTTC.

The table lists this clonotype with many counts. CDR3 DNA: TGTGCCACCAGTGATCCGACAGACAACTCTGGAAACACCATATATTTT. It yields the protein CATSDPTDNSGNTIYF. This rearrangement joins TRBV24-1 to TRBJ1-3; maybe TRBD1 (5 bases). The germline V gene encodes CDR1 KGHDR and CDR2 SFDVKD. CDR3 size: 16 residues. Trimming took off 3 bases at V and 0 bases at J, with 11 bases between the two ends.

Many counts were recorded for this clonotype. This chain uses TRBV27 with TRBJ1-6, with TRBD1 as a possible D gene (5 bases). The CDR3 runs 16 residues. V shed 5 bases and J shed 6 bases, with 17 bases lying between them. Germline V CDR1 and CDR2: MNHEY, SMNVEV (reference sequence). For the CDR3, the DNA is TGTGCCAGCAGTCCACTCCAGGGTCTAATTAATTCACCCCTCCACTTT. Residues: CASSPLQGLINSPLHF.

This clonotype has a count of ten or more. The rearrangement joins TRBV18 to TRBJ1-4, with D possibly matching TRBD1 (5 bases). The CDR3 length is 15 residues. Looked up from germline, CDR1 is KGHSH and CDR2 is LQKENI. V lost 3 bases and J 1 base, leaving 9 bases between the germline ends. This CDR3 is CASSPGQVTNEKLFF. In DNA form, the CDR3 reads TGTGCCAGCTCACCCGGACAAGTAACTAATGAAAAACTGTTTTTT. The variable domain in full, completed from reference TRBV18 and TRBJ1-4, reads NAGVMQNPRHLVRRRGQEARLRCSPMKGHSHVYWYRQLPEEGLKFMVYLQKENIIDESGMPKERFSAEFPKEGPSILRIQQVVRGDSAAYFCASSPGQVTNEKLFFGSGTQLSVL.

This clonotype has a count of ten or more. This chain links TRBV7-9 with TRBJ2-5, with 11 bases that match TRBD2. V dropped 5 bases and J dropped 4; count of bases not matched to a gene: 21. Looked up from germline, CDR1 is SEHNR and CDR2 is FQNEAQ (reference sequence). The length of the CDR3 is 20 residues. The CDR3 nucleotides are TGTGCCAGCAGCCCCCCACGGTTAGCGGGAGGGCCTGAATGGATAGAGACCCAGTACTTC. This sequence encodes CASSPPRLAGGPEWIETQYF.

This clonotype was detected many times. The V and J genes are TRBV20-1 and TRBJ2-1; no definite D call. Germline loops: CDR1 DFQATT, CDR2 SNEGSKA (reference sequence). V lost 6 bases to trimming and J lost 10 bases, with 19 bases between them. The CDR3 spans 13 residues. The DNA of the CDR3 is TGCAGTGCCTCCTCCGTTGCGCGGATCGAGCAGTTCTTC. This sequence encodes CSASSVARIEQFF.

This clonotype has a count of ten or more. The chain couples TRBV13 to TRBJ2-1, with 10 positions matching TRBD2. The CDR3 runs to 14 residues. The V gene's germline CDR1 is PRHDT and CDR2 FYEKMQ (reference sequence). Trimming removed 4 bases from V and 8 bases from J; junction bases left unmatched: 5. The CDR3 loop reads CASSYEREGDEQFF. The CDR3 bases are TGTGCCAGCAGCTACGAGCGGGAGGGAGATGAGCAGTTCTTC.

This clonotype was found many times. V and J are TRBV9 and TRBJ2-7, with 7 bases matching TRBD2. Trimming cost V 0 bases and J 2 bases; bases outside gene matches: 2. CDR3 size: 14 residues. The germline gives CDR1 SGDLS, CDR2 YYNGEE. CDR3 in DNA: TGTGCCAGCAGCGTAGGGACTAGAGCCTACGAGCAGTACTTC. This sequence encodes CASSVGTRAYEQYF.

This clonotype was recorded many times. The chain employs TRBV20-1 and TRBJ2-3; D call uncertain. From germline, CDR1 is DFQATT and CDR2 SNEGSKA (reference sequence). The CDR3 spans 13 residues. Trimming removed 3 bases at V and 2 bases at J, with 9 bases between. CDR3 DNA sequence: TGCAGTGCTAGGTCCCCCCCCACAGATACGCAGTATTTT. This gives the protein CSARSPPTDTQYF.